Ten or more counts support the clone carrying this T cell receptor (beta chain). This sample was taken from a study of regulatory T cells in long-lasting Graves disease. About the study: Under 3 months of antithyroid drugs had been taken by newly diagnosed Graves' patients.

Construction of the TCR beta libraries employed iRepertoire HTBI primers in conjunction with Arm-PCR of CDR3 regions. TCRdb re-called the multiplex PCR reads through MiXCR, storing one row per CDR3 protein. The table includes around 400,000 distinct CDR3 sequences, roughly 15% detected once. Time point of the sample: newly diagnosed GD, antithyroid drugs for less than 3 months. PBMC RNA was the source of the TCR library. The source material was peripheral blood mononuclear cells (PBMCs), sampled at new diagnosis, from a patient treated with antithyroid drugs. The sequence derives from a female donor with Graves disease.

Written as DNA, the CDR3 is TGTGCCAGCAGTTTCACCTCGAGCAACACTGAAGCTTTCTTT. Amino acid sequence: CASSFTSSNTEAFF. The chain joins TRBV6-5 to TRBJ1-1; D remains ambiguous. Trimming stripped 4 bases from V and 2 bases from J, with 11 bases between. Per germline, CDR1 MNHEY and CDR2 SVGAGI. The CDR3 contains 14 residues.